The present TCR beta chain was sequenced within a study of blood T cell repertoires in COVID-19. Study details: Specimens from acute and convalescent COVID-19 originated in the United States, Italy and Spain. T cells, B-cell-depleted T cells, or PBMCs provided the cDNA or gDNA that served as material.

In the original processing: The authors estimated nucleated cell counts from reference gene primer amplification. Data came from immunoSEQ multiplex PCR; TCRdb stores just in-frame clones and leaves some out. The V and J calls and clone size come from that table; D and trimming were worked out from the DNA. The sample consists of under 300,000 clones, roughly 80% of them appearing once. The V end lost 7 bases, the J end lost 6 bases, and 16 bases lay between the germline ends. The CDR3 is 14 amino acids. From germline, CDR1 is SGHTA and CDR2 FQGNSA. Specimen: peripheral blood. This sequence originates from a woman older than 75 with acute or convalescent COVID-19. The chain employs TRBV7-2 and TRBJ1-5; D remains ambiguous. CDR3 bases: TGTGCCAGCACCAAAGCGGCAGGAGCTCAGCCCCAGCATTTT. Translated, it gives CASTKAAGAQPQHF.